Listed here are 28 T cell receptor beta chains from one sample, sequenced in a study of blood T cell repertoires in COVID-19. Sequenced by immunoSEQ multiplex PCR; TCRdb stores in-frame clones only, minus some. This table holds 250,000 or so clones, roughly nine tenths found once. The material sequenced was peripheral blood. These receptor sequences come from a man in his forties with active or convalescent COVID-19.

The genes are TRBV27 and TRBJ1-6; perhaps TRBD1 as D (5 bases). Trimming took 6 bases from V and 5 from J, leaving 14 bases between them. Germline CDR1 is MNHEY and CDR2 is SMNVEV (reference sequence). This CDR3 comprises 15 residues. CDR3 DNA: TGTGCCAGCAGCCTCATGGACACCAATAATTCACCCCTCCACTTT. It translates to CASSLMDTNNSPLHF.

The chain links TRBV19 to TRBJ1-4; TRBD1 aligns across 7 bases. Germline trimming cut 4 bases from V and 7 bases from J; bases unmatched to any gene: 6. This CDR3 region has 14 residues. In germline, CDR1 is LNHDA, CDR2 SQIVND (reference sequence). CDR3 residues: CASSKDRHGEKLFF. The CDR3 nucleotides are TGTGCCAGTAGTAAGGACAGGCACGGTGAAAAACTGTTTTTT.

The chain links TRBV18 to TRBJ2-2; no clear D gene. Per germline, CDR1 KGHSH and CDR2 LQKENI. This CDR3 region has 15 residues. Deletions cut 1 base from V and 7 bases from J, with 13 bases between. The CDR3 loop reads CASSPRTPGVGELFF. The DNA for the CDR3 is TGTGCCAGCTCACCACGAACACCGGGTGTCGGGGAGCTGTTTTTT.

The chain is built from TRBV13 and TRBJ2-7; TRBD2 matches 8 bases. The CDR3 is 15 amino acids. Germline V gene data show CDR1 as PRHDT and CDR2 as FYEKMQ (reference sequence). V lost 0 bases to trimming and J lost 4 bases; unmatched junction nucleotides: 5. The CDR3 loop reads CASSLGFGRAYEQYF. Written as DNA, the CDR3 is TGTGCCAGCAGCTTAGGCTTCGGGAGGGCGTACGAGCAGTACTTC.

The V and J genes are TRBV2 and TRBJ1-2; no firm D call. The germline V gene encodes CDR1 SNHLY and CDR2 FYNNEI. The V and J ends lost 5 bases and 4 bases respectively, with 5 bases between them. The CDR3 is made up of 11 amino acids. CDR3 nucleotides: TGTGCCAGCAGTCCTACCTATGGCTACACCTTC. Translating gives CASSPTYGYTF.

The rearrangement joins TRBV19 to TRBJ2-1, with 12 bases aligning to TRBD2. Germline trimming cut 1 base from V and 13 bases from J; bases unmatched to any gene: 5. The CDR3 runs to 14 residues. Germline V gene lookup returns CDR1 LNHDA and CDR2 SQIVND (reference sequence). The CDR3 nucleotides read TGTGCCAGTAGTATAGGACTAGCGGGAGCTGTTCAGTTCTTC. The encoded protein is CASSIGLAGAVQFF.

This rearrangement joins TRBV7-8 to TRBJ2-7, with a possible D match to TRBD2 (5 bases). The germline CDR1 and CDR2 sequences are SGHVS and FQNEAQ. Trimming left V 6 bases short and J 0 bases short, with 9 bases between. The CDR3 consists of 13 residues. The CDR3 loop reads CASRQGLSYEQYF. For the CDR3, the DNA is TGTGCCAGCAGGCAAGGACTCTCCTACGAGCAGTACTTC.

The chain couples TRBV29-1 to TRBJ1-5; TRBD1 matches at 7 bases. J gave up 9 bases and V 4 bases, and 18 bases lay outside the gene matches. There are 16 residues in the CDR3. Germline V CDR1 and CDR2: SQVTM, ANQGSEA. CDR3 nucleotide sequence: TGCAGCGTTGTAGTAGGGACAGCGACGAACGCGGGGCCCCAGCATTTT. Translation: CSVVVGTATNAGPQHF.

The CDR3 protein is CASAREGDTGELFF. The CDR3 bases are TGTGCCAGCGCCCGGGAGGGGGACACCGGGGAGCTGTTTTTT. The rearrangement joins TRBV2 to TRBJ2-2; 8 nucleotides line up with TRBD2. V gave up 8 bases and J gave up 3 bases; unmatched junction bases: 5. This CDR3 contains 14 residues. The germline V gene encodes CDR1 SNHLY and CDR2 FYNNEI.

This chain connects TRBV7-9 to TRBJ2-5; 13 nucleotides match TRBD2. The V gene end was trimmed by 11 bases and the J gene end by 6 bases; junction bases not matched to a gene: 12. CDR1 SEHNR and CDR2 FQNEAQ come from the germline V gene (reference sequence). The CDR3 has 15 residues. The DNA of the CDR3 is TGTGCCGGGGGACTAGCGGGAAGTGGGGGAAAGACCCAGTACTTC. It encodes CAGGLAGSGGKTQYF.

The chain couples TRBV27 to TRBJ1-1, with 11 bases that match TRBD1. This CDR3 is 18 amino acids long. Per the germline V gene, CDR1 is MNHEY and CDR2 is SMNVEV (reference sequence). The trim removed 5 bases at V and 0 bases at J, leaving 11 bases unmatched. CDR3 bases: TGTGCCAGCAGTGCCCGACCGGGACAGGGGGTCATGAACACTGAAGCTTTCTTT. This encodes CASSARPGQGVMNTEAFF.

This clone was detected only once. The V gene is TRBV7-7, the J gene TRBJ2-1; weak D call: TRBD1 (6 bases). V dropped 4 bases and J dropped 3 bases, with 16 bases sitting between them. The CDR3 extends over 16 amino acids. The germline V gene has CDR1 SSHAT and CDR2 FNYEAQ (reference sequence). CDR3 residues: CASSSISGDGYNEQFF. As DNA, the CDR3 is TGTGCCAGCAGCTCGATCTCAGGGGATGGCTACAATGAGCAGTTCTTC.

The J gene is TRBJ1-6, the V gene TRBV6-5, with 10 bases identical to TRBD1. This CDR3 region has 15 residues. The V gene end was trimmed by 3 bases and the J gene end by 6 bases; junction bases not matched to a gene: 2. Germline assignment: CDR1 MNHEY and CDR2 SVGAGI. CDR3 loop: CASSYWDRGNSPLHF. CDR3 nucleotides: TGTGCCAGCAGTTATTGGGACAGGGGTAATTCACCCCTCCACTTT.

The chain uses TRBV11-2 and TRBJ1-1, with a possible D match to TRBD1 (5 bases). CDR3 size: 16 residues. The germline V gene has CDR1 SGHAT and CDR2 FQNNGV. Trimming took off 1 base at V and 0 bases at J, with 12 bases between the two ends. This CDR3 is CASSLARGTVNTEAFF. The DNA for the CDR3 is TGTGCCAGCAGCTTAGCGCGGGGGACGGTGAACACTGAAGCTTTCTTT.

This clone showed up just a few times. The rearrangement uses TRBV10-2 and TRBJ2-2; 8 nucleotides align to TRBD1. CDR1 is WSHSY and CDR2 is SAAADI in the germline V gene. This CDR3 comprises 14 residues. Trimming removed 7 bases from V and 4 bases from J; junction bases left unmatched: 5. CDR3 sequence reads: CASTGQVTTGELFF. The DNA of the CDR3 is TGCGCCAGCACGGGACAGGTGACCACCGGGGAGCTGTTTTTT.

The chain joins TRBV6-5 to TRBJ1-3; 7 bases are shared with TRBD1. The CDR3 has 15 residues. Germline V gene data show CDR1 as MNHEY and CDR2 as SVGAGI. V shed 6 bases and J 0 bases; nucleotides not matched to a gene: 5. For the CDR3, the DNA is TGTGCCAGCAGCGGGACAGCGTTCTCTGGAAACACCATATATTTT. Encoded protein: CASSGTAFSGNTIYF.

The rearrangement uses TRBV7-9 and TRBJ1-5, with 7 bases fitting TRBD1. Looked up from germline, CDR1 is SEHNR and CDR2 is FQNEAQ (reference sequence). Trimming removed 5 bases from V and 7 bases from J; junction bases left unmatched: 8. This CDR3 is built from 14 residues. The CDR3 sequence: CASSRDRVGQPQHF. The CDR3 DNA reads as TGTGCCAGCAGCCGCGACAGGGTAGGACAGCCCCAGCATTTT.

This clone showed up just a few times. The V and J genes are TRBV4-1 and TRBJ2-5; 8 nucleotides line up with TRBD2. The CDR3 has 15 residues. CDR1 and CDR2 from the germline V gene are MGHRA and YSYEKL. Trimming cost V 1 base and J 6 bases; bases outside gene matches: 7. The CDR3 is CASSQVYGGAKTQYF. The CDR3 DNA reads TGCGCCAGCAGCCAAGTTTACGGGGGGGCAAAGACCCAGTACTTC.

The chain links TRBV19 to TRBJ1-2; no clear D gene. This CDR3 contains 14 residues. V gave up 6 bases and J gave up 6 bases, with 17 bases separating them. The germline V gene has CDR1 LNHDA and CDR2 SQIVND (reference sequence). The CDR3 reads CASSILPSPDGYTF. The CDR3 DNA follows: TGTGCCAGTAGCATTTTACCTAGTCCGGATGGCTACACCTTC.

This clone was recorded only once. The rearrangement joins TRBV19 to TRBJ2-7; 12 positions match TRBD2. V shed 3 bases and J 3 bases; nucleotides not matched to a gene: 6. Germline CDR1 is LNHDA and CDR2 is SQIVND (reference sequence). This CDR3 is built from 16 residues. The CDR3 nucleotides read TGTGCCAGTAGTATTACGACTAGCGGGAGCGGCTACGAGCAGTACTTC. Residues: CASSITTSGSGYEQYF.

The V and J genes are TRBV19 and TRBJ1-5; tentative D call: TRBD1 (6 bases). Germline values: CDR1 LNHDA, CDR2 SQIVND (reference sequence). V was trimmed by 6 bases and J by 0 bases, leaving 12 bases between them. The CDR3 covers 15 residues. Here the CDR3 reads CASRDSDYSNQPQHF. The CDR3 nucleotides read TGTGCCAGTAGGGACAGCGACTATAGCAATCAGCCCCAGCATTTT.

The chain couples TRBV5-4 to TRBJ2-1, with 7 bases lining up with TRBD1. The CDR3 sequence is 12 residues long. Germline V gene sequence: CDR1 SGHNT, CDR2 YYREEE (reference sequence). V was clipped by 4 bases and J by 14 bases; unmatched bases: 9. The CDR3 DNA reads TGTGCCAGCAGCCCGGACCGACAGGGAGAGTTCTTC. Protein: CASSPDRQGEFF.

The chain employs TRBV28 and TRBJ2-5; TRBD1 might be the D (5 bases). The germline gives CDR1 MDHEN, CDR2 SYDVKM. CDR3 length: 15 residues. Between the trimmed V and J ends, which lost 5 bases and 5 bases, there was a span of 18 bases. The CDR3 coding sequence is TGTGCCAGCAGTCCTCAGGGTCTCTTCTTTGAGACCCAGTACTTC. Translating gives CASSPQGLFFETQYF.

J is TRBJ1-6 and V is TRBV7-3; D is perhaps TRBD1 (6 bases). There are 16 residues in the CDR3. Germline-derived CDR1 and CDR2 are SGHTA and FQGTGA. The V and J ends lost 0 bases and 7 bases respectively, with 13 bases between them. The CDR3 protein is CASSLTGGVRNSPLHF. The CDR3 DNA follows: TGTGCCAGCAGCTTAACTGGGGGCGTGAGGAATTCACCCCTCCACTTT.

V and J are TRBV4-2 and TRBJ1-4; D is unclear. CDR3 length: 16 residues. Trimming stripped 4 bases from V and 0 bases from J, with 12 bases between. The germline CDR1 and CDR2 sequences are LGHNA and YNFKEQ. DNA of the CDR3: TGTGCCAGCAGCCCGCCCGGTTCGGCAACTAATGAAAAACTGTTTTTT. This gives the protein CASSPPGSATNEKLFF.

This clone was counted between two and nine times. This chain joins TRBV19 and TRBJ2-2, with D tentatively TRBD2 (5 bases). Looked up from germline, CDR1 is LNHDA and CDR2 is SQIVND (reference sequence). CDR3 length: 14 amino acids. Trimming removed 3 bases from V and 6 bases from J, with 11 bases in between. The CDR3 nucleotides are TGTGCCAGTAGTATGGGAGTAAGCGCCGGGGAGCTGTTTTTT. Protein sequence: CASSMGVSAGELFF.

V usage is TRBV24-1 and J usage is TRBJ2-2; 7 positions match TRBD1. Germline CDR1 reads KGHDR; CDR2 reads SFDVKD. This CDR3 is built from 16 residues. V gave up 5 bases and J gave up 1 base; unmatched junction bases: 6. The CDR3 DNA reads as TGTGCCACCAGTGTTTCACAGGGGTGGAACACCGGGGAGCTGTTTTTT. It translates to CATSVSQGWNTGELFF.

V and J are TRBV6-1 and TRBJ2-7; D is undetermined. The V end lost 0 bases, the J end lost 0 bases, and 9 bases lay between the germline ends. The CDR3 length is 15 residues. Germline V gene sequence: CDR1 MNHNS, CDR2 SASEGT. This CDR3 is CASSEAHHSSYEQYF. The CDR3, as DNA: TGTGCCAGCAGTGAAGCGCATCACAGCTCCTACGAGCAGTACTTC.